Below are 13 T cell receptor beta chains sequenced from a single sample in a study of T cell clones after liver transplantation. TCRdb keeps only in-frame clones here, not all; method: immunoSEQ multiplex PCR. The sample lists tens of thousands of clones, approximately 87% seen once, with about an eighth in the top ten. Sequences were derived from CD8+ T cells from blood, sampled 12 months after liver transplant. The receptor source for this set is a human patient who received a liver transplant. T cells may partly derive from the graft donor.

The CDR3 region is CASSTYGPSRDNEQFF. CDR3 nucleotides: TGTGCCAGCAGTACCTACGGGCCTTCGAGGGATAATGAGCAGTTCTTC. This chain joins TRBV6-6 and TRBJ2-1, with a possible D match to TRBD2 (5 bases). V shed 5 bases and J shed 7 bases, with 21 bases lying between them. The CDR3 is 16 amino acids. Germline lookup yields CDR1 MNHNY and CDR2 SVGAGI (reference sequence).

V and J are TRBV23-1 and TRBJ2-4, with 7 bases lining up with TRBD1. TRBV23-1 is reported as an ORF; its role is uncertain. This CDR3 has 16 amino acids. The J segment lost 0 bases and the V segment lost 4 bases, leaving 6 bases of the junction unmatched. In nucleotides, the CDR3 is TGCGCCAGCAGTCGCCGGGACAGACTAGCCAAAAACATTCAGTACTTC. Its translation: CASSRRDRLAKNIQYF.

In nucleotides, the CDR3 is TGTGCCAGTAGTCCCAGACTAGCAGTCTACGAGCAGTACTTC. Protein: CASSPRLAVYEQYF. The V and J genes are TRBV19 and TRBJ2-7, with TRBD2 identical over 7 bases. CDR1 is LNHDA, CDR2 SQIVND, per germline (reference sequence). CDR3 length: 14 amino acids. Unmatched junction bases numbered 7, after V lost 5 bases and J lost 3 bases.

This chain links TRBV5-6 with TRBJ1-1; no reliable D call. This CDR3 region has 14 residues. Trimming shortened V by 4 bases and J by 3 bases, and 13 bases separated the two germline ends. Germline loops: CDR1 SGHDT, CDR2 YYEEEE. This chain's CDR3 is CASSPSRVHTEAFF. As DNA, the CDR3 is TGTGCCAGCAGCCCGTCCCGGGTCCACACTGAAGCTTTCTTT.

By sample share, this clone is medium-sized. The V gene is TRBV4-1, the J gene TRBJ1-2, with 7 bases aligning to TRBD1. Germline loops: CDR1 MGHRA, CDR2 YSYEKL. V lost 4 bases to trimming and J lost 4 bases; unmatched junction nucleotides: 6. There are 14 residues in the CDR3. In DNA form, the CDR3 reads TGCGCCAGCAGCCCTACAGGGACAGTCTATGGCTACACCTTC. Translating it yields CASSPTGTVYGYTF.

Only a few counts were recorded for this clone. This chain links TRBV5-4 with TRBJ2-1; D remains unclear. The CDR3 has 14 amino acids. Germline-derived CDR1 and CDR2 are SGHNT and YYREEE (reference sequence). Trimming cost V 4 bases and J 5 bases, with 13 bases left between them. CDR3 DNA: TGTGCCAGCAGCGCGCGGTACAGTAACAATGAGCAGTTCTTC. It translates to CASSARYSNNEQFF.

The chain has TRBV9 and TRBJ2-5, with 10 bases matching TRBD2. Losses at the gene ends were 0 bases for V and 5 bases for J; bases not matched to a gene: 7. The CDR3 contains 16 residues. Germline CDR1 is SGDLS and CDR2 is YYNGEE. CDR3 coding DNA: TGTGCCAGCAGCGTAGGGGGACTAGCGTATGGGGAGACCCAGTACTTC. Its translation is CASSVGGLAYGETQYF. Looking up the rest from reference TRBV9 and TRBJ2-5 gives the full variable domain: DSGVTQTPKHLITATGQRVTLRCSPRSGDLSVYWYQQSLDQGLQFLIQYYNGEERAKGNILERFSAQQFPDLHSELNLSSLELGDSALYFCASSVGGLAYGETQYFGPGTRLLVL.

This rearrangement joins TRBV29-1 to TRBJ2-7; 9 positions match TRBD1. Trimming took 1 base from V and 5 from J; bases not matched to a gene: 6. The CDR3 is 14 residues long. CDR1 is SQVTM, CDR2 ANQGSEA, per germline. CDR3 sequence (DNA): TGCAGCGTTGAAGGAAACAGGGGGCAGGACGAGCAGTACTTC. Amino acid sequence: CSVEGNRGQDEQYF.

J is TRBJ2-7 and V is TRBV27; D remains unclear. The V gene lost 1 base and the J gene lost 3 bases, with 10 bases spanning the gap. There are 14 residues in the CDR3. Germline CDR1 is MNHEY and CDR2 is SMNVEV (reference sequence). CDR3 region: CASSLYGNFYEQYF. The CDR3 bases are TGTGCCAGCAGTTTATATGGGAATTTCTACGAGCAGTACTTC.

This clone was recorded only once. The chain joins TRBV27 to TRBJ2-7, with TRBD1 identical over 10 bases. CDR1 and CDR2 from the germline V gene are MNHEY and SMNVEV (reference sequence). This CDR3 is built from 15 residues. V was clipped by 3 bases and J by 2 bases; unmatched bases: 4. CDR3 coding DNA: TGTGCCAGCAGTTTCGGACAGGGGGTCGCCTACGAGCAGTACTTC. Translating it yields CASSFGQGVAYEQYF.

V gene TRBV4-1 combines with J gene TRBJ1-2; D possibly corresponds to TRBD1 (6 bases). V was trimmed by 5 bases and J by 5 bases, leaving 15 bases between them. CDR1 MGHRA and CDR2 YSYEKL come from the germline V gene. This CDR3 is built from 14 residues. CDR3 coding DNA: TGCGCCAGCAGCTCTGGACAGTGGCAATATGGCTACACCTTC. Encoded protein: CASSSGQWQYGYTF.

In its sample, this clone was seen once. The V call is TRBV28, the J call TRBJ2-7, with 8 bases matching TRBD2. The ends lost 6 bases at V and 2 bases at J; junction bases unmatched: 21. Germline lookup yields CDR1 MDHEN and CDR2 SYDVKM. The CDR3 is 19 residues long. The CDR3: CASSFIAPALAGLAYEQYF. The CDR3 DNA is TGTGCCAGCAGCTTTATTGCCCCAGCGTTAGCGGGACTAGCCTACGAGCAGTACTTC.

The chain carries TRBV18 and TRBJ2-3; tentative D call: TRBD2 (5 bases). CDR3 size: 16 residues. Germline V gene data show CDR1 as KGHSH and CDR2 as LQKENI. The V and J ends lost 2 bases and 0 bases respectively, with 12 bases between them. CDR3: CASSPDPAASTDTQYF. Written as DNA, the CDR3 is TGTGCCAGCTCACCAGATCCAGCGGCTAGCACAGATACGCAGTATTTT.